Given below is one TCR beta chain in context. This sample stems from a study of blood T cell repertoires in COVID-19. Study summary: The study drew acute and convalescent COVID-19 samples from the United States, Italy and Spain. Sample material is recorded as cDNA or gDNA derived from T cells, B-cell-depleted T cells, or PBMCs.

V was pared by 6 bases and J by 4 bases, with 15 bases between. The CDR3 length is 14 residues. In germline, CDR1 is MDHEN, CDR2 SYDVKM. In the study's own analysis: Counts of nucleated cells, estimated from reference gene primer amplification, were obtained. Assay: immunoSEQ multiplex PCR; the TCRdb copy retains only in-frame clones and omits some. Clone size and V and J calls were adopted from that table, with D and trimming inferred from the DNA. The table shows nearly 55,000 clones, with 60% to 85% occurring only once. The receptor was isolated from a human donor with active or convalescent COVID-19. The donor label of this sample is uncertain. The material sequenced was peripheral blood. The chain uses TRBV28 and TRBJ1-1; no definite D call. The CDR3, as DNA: TGTGCCAGCAGACCCCGGGTATCGGTCACTGAAGCTTTCTTT. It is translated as CASRPRVSVTEAFF.